This T cell receptor (beta chain) was profiled in a study of beta chain features in type 1 diabetes. Study results and caveats: Fewer junction insertions and more nucleotide deletions appeared in type 1 diabetes patients. People with Type 1 diabetes carried modestly yet significantly shorter TCRB CDR3s in all four CD4+ subsets.

CDR3 length equals 14 residues. Germline CDR1 is SGHRS and CDR2 is YFSETQ. The V gene end was trimmed by 4 bases and the J gene end by 5 bases; junction bases not matched to a gene: 7. This clone was found a few times. As yet, its antigen is unknown. Every isolated RNA sample was fully reverse transcribed, so sequencing captured expressed TCRB transcripts. Data came from immunoSEQ multiplex PCR; TCRdb stores just in-frame clones and leaves some out. Among fewer than 300,000 clones listed, about a fifth were seen once. The gene calls are TRBV5-1 and TRBJ2-5; 8 bases fit TRBD1. This clonotype was obtained from a woman in her forties with type 1 diabetes. Sequencing was done on a sample of naive CD4+ T cells from blood. Here the CDR3 reads CASSQTGVGETQYF. CDR3 DNA sequence: TGCGCCAGCAGCCAGACAGGGGTGGGCGAGACCCAGTACTTC.